This paragraph covers one T cell receptor (beta chain) sequence. Its antigen remains undetermined. No base quality information exists; no much larger clone differs at one position. Its CDR3 holds 14 amino acids, cysteine through phenylalanine. Only CDR3 DNA remains: 42 bases, in frame from the first base. As encoded in the germline V gene (reference sequence), CDR1 is DFQATT while CDR2 is SNEGSKA. V and J are trimmed by 2 bases and 3 bases, and the gene matches miss 7 bases of the junction. The receptor library was made with 5' RACE. Sequenced using an Illumina HiSeq 2500. A second PCR of about 6 to 11 cycles was performed with a sample-barcoded 5' primer and a J-beta primer mix. A unique molecular identifier was introduced onto each TCR beta cDNA molecule by a template-switch 5' adaptor carrying 12 random nucleotides. At least 2.5 million CDR3-containing paired-end reads were obtained from each sample. First-strand cDNA was synthesized from all RNA with the Mint cDNA synthesis kit, primed by a TRBC-specific oligonucleotide. All cDNA was treated with uracil-DNA glycosylase and then went through a first 18-cycle PCR with the universal primers M1SS and BC2_uni_R. In the authors' own workflow: For normalization, 1 million high-quality reads were randomly selected from each sample, with every read carrying a distinct molecular identifier. Instead of being binned into consensus sequences, reads that shared molecular identifiers were thrown out. MiTCR, set to a Q25 quality threshold and the strictest error-elimination algorithm, was used for CDR3 identification, clonotype clustering and error correction. A nonparametric unseen species model using Euler transformation provided a lower-bound estimate of total TCR beta diversity. In-frame beta chains were kept once TCRdb had trimmed the public reads at Q25 with fastp and called clones with MiXCR. Identical CDR3 protein sequences are pooled into one entry, listed with their most common genes and DNA. TCRdb, not the authors, supplied the V and J calls. In this sample the table shows about 1.4 million distinct CDR3 sequences, roughly 60% of which occur a single time. The ten largest clones capture about 6.7% of the sample.

These data are taken from a study of blood T cells in healthy people across ages (dated by TCRdb to 2014 to 2015). Describing the broader study: In model experiments, template switching captured roughly one uniquely barcoded TCR beta cDNA molecule for every two T cells. Age-related changes in TCR beta repertoire diversity were measured in the study by deep sequencing normalized with unique cDNA molecular identifiers. Four age groups were formed from the donors: young (average 16 years), middle-aged (less than 40), aged (62) and long-lived (around 82). To avoid experimental bias, donors of different ages were randomly spread across the sequencing lanes. Using the same blood draw, the study looked at two additional independent replicas of 1 million unique cDNA reads for two donors, one aged 18 to 29 and the other aged 80 or older.

General study outcomes and caveats: Compared with the aged group, more naive CD4+ T cells, fewer expanded clones and increased TCR diversity were shown by the long-lived group, suggesting age selection. The percentage of naive T cells measured by flow cytometry correlated strongly with observed TCR beta diversity. The CMV infection status of donors was not known, potentially confounding age-related changes in expanded clonotypes. Conclusive comparison of naive and antigen-experienced compartments was prevented by the profiling of bulk unsorted PBMCs. Total diversity estimates from one million sequenced T cells were considered lower bounds and underestimates. As age increased, observed TCR beta diversity per million T cells dropped in a roughly linear way, and a significant reduction was already evident by age around 41.

Systemically healthy Caucasian individuals from Russia, 35 to 50 in total and aged roughly 6 to 90 years, were included as donors. Around 9.8 milliliters of peripheral blood were collected from each donor into EDTA-treated Vacutainer tubes. PBMCs were isolated by Ficoll-Paque density-gradient centrifugation, with at least 6 million obtained per sample. Total RNA, at least 5 micrograms per sample, was extracted from PBMCs with Trizol reagent. For every donor, an aliquot of PBMCs went through flow cytometry to measure the percentages of naive CD45RAhigh/CD27high T cells. The sequence was collected from a man aged 18 to 30 in good health. The material sequenced was blood. The rearrangement joined TRBV20-1 to TRBJ2-7, with 7 bases in between that match TRBD2. CDR3 protein: CSARPLADHYEQYF. The DNA reads TGCAGTGCTAGACCCCTAGCGGACCACTACGAGCAGTACTTC.